The clone carrying this TCR beta chain was picked up a small number of times. The antigen is unknown. TCRdb independently ran MiXCR on the reads; one entry per CDR3 protein. The table shows fewer than 950,000 distinct CDR3 sequences, with around a third occurring only once. The data stem from a study of T cell repertoires in cytomegalovirus infection. Turning to the study itself: As its CMV epitopes, the study selected recently identified HLA-C-restricted and well-studied HLA-B-restricted targets. Public TCR beta signatures provided an indication of both CMV infection and a matching HLA type. Findings of the study overall: Predominance within the ex vivo response was attributable to HLA-C-restricted CMV-specific TCR beta clonotypes. Identification of carriers of CMV plus the relevant HLA was performed using cumulative public TCR beta family frequency.

This CDR3 comprises 15 residues. The trim removed 1 base at V and 6 bases at J, leaving 3 bases unmatched. Germline V lookup: CDR1 SEHNR, CDR2 FQNEAQ (reference sequence). The chain has TRBV7-9 and TRBJ1-4; 9 bases are shared with TRBD1. The sequence was collected from a human donor in good health (CMV status not recorded). Some clones in this sample may be carry-over from other donors' samples. The sample was cultured CD8+ T cells from PBMCs, taken from culture after CMV antigen stimulation. CDR3 residues: CASSLGTGGDEKLFF. The CDR3 bases are TGTGCCAGCAGCTTAGGAACAGGGGGCGATGAAAAACTGTTTTTT.